This T cell receptor (beta chain) was captured in a study of blood T cell repertoires in COVID-19. Across the study: Sources were T cells, B-cell-depleted T cells, or PBMCs; the material itself was cDNA or gDNA.

Patients in Seattle were enrolled during active infection, then followed longitudinally. Some clones are missing from TCRdb's copy, which holds only in-frame ones; the method was immunoSEQ multiplex PCR. The top ten hold around a sixth of the sample, which has around 260,000 clones, more than 65% seen once. Germline V gene data show CDR1 as MDHEN and CDR2 as SYDVKM. CDR3 length: 14 residues. The J segment lost 5 bases and the V segment lost 8 bases, leaving 12 bases of the junction unmatched. This chain joins TRBV28 and TRBJ2-7; 7 nucleotides match TRBD1. This receptor was taken from a person aged 70 to 80 with COVID-19, enrolled during active disease. The sequencing sample was made of peripheral blood. The CDR3 nucleotides read TGTGCCAGCCACCGGTCGGACAGGAGCCACGAGCAGTACTTC. Translating gives CASHRSDRSHEQYF. Full variable domain (rest looked up from reference TRBV28 and TRBJ2-7): DVKVTQSSRYLVKRTGEKVFLECVQDMDHENMFWYRQDPGLGLRLIYFSYDVKMKEKGDIPEGYSVSREKKERFSLILESASTNQTSMYLCASHRSDRSHEQYFGPGTRLTVT.